This T cell receptor beta chain came from a study of glioma-infiltrating T cells listed by TCRdb under 2016. About the investigation overall: TCR alpha- and beta-chain repertoires were sequenced from glioma tissue, non-neoplastic brain tissue and matched peripheral blood mononuclear cells. Each tissue-infiltrating repertoire was compared with the same patient's peripheral blood repertoire to measure divergence between tissue and blood T-cell populations. Three low-grade glioma patients, roughly eight primary glioblastoma patients, and three non-glioma patients who contributed non-neoplastic brain tissue made up the paired cohort.

TCR alpha and beta CDR3 regions were amplified with the iRepertoire nested amplicon-rescue multiplex PCR (arm-PCR) platform from RNA. The input for one-step reverse transcription and amplification was about 100-450 ng of either tissue mRNA or PBMC total RNA. Following bead purification, Illumina adapters were added by a secondary multiplex PCR, and libraries between 200 and 400 bp were gel-purified. Libraries carried internal 6-nucleotide barcodes used for demultiplexing. Sequencing of the libraries was done on an Illumina MiSeq using 2x220 or 2x250 nucleotide paired-end reads. On the authors' methods: FLASH 1.2.11 was used to merge paired reads, and BWA-MEM then aligned the reads to the GRCh37 human genome before TRA and TRB reads were extracted. An IMGT-derived reference of cassette sequences and CDR3 motifs, with pseudogenes included, was used for V and J assignment. Reads were translated in three frames, and productive CDR3s were defined by a C…FGXG motif without stop codons. Clonotypes were defined as unique combinations of V-J cassette pair and CDR3 amino acid sequence. Reads were filtered by Hamming distance, with the threshold set by the sequence error rate of each sample in mapped regions. Starting from the raw public reads, TCRdb applied fastp trimming at Q25, assembled clones with MiXCR and retained in-frame beta chains. Identical CDR3 protein sequences are pooled into one entry, listed with their most common genes and DNA. The V and J calls reflect TCRdb's pipeline rather than the authors' work. This sample is represented by 100,000 to 150,000 distinct CDR3 sequences; around 25% of them were singletons. The ten largest clones take up over 25% of the sample.

Results the study describes overall, beyond this receptor: The group comparisons were based on small numbers of patients: three non-neoplastic, three low-grade glioma and about eight glioblastoma patients. Tissue and blood shared very few CDR3 sequences, a result attributed to high CDR3 diversity and limited sampling. VJ-independent divergence between tissue and blood was below expectation in non-neoplastic patients but above expectation in all gliomas, especially low-grade gliomas.

For this clonotype: No antigen is known for it. No quality values exist for individual bases; no much larger clone is one base distant.

As encoded in the germline V gene, CDR1 is SGDLS while CDR2 is YYNGEE. The CDR3 sequence holds 16 residues, the cysteine and phenylalanine included. Only the CDR3 DNA stays, 48 bases, in frame from base 1. V lost 4 bases and J lost 5 bases, and the count of bases not matched to a germline gene is 9. The sequencing sample was made of glioma tissue, nonneoplastic brain tissue, or PBMCs (not recorded which). This TCR derives from a human donor with low-grade glioma or glioblastoma, undergoing nonglioma brain surgery, or in good health (not recorded which). Rearrangement joined TRBV9 to TRBJ2-1, with 10 bases matching TRBD2. The sequence in DNA is TGTGCCAGCAGCTTGACTAGCGGGTCCTCAAACAATGAGCAGTTCTTC. It specifies CASSLTSGSSNNEQFF.